This T cell receptor beta chain was sequenced for a study of CD8 T cells in ankylosing spondylitis. Trimming removed 3 bases at V and 3 bases at J, with 21 bases between. Germline loops: CDR1 MDHEN, CDR2 SYDVKM. This CDR3 region has 17 residues. Molecular-barcoded quantitative 5'-RACE produced these TCR beta libraries. TCRdb re-called the 5' RACE reads with MiXCR, one entry per CDR3 protein. The sample yields 200,000 to 300,000 distinct CDR3 sequences, 20% to 30% seen once. Overall study findings and caveats: Both synovial fluid and blood in reactive arthritis had previously been reported to carry some motif variants. Ankylosing spondylitis blood appeared to carry a characteristic TCR beta motif of several highly homologous variants. Reportedly, matched ankylosing spondylitis synovial fluid was significantly enriched for disease-linked clones.

This clonotype occurred many times. Its antigen is undetermined. This rearrangement joins TRBV28 to TRBJ2-7; D might be TRBD1 (5 bases). The clonotype originates from a male donor with ankylosing spondylitis or in good health (not recorded which). Source material: blood, either unsorted or a sorted T cell fraction (not recorded which). Written as DNA, the CDR3 is TGTGCCAGCAGTTTCCAGACCTGGACAAATCAGATCTACGAGCAGTACTTC. Protein sequence: CASSFQTWTNQIYEQYF.